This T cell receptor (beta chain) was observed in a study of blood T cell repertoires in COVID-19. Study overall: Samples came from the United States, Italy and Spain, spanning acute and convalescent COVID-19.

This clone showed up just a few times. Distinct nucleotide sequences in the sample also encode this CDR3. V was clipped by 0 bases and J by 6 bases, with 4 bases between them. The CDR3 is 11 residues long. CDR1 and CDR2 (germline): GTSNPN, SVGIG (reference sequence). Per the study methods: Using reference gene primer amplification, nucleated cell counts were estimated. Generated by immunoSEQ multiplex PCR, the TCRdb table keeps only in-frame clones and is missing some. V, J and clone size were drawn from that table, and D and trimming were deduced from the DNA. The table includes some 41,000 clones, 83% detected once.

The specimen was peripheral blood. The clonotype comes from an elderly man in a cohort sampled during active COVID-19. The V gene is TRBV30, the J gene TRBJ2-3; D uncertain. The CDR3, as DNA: TGTGCCTGGAGTGTTCGGGATACGCAGTATTTT. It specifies CAWSVRDTQYF.